This T cell receptor beta chain was identified in a study of blood T cell repertoires in COVID-19. Study-level information: Samples came from the United States, Italy and Spain, spanning acute and convalescent COVID-19. PBMCs, B-cell-depleted T cells, or T cells were the source of the cDNA or gDNA that made up the material.

CDR3 length: 14 amino acids. V was shortened by 0 bases and J by 7 bases, with 12 bases between the two germline ends. In germline, CDR1 is MGHRA, CDR2 YSYEKL. Authors' methods: Amplified reference gene primers provided the basis for estimating nucleated cell counts. The assay was immunoSEQ multiplex PCR, and TCRdb's table has in-frame clones only and misses some. Clone size and the V and J calls come from that table; the DNA yielded D and trimming. The sample has about 120,000 clones, less than 85% seen once. The gene calls are TRBV4-1 and TRBJ1-2; D is perhaps TRBD1 (5 bases). This TCR came from a man aged 25-45 years with acute or convalescent COVID-19. The sequenced sample was peripheral blood. The CDR3 DNA sequence: TGCGCCAGCAGCCAAGACAGGGTCCGAACTGGCTACACCTTC. It encodes CASSQDRVRTGYTF.